This TCR beta chain was documented in a study of blood T cell repertoires in COVID-19. Turning to the study itself: Italy, Spain and the United States were the sources of the convalescent and acute COVID-19 samples. Sample material is recorded as cDNA or gDNA derived from T cells, B-cell-depleted T cells, or PBMCs.

This CDR3 has 13 amino acids. Looked up from germline, CDR1 is SGHTA and CDR2 is FQGNSA. Trimming cost V 5 bases and J 7 bases, with 14 bases left between them. Source study methods: Amplifying reference gene primers gave estimates of nucleated cell counts. The data were produced by immunoSEQ multiplex PCR, yet TCRdb's version contains in-frame clones alone and is incomplete. D and trimming were read from the DNA, whereas the V and J calls and clone size are those reported in that table. The sample includes about 170,000 clones, 87% seen only once; the top ten take about 1.6%. The chain combines TRBV7-2 with TRBJ1-2; D is perhaps TRBD1 (5 bases). Specimen: peripheral blood. The TCR sequence derives from a woman in her forties or fifties with acute or convalescent COVID-19. The CDR3 protein is CASSPDGTSGYTF. The DNA of the CDR3 is TGTGCCAGCAGCCCTGACGGGACTAGTGGCTACACCTTC.